One sample yielded the 25 T cell receptor beta chains listed below, sequenced in a study of cytomegalovirus exposure and HLA in healthy donors. Researchers ran the PCR with 60 Vbeta and 13 Jbeta primers. This table comes from immunoSEQ multiplex PCR, and its TCRdb copy is limited to in-frame clones, with some not included. The table lists more than 90,000 clones, roughly three quarters of them singletons. The specimen sequenced was PBMCs. All receptors come from a man over 45 in good health and CMV-seropositive.

The chain carries TRBV5-1 and TRBJ2-7, with TRBD2 identical over 7 bases. Germline V lookup: CDR1 SGHRS, CDR2 YFSETQ. The CDR3 spans 16 residues. The V gene end was trimmed by 2 bases and the J gene end by 0 bases; junction bases not matched to a gene: 8. The CDR3 DNA follows: TGCGCCAGCAGCTTACGACAGCGGGGAAGCTCCTACGAGCAGTACTTC. Translated: CASSLRQRGSSYEQYF.

The genes are TRBV7-2 and TRBJ2-5; 10 positions agree with TRBD1. Matching the DNA end better, TRBJ2-7 makes the J call doubtful. The CDR3 runs to 17 residues. The germline V gene encodes CDR1 SGHTA and CDR2 FQGNSA. The DNA of the CDR3 is TGTGCCAGCAGCGTAGGGCCGGGACAGGGGATACCTTACGAGCAGTACTTC. As protein: CASSVGPGQGIPYEQYF.

This clone was observed a single time. J is TRBJ2-6 and V is TRBV5-1, with D perhaps TRBD2 (5 bases). Germline lookup yields CDR1 SGHRS and CDR2 YFSETQ. The CDR3 contains 16 residues. V lost 0 bases, J lost 0 bases, and 7 bases lay in between. The CDR3 protein is CASSLAGVSGANVLTF. CDR3 sequence (DNA): TGCGCCAGCAGCTTGGCCGGGGTCTCTGGGGCCAACGTCCTGACTTTC.

The chain carries TRBV10-3 and TRBJ2-7; 8 nucleotides align to TRBD1. The germline V gene encodes CDR1 ENHRY and CDR2 SYGVKD. This CDR3 spans 15 amino acids. J was trimmed by 6 bases and V by 2 bases; bases with no gene match: 9. The CDR3 spells CAISEEGQGWGEQYF. In DNA form, the CDR3 reads TGTGCCATCAGTGAGGAAGGACAGGGCTGGGGCGAGCAGTACTTC.

The V call is TRBV5-1, the J call TRBJ1-4; D remains unclear. The CDR3 has 14 amino acids. Looked up from germline, CDR1 is SGHRS and CDR2 is YFSETQ. The V gene lost 3 bases and the J gene lost 0 bases, with 6 bases spanning the gap. The CDR3 spells CASSWSATNEKLFF. CDR3 DNA sequence: TGCGCCAGCAGCTGGAGTGCAACTAATGAAAAACTGTTTTTT.

The V and J genes are TRBV27 and TRBJ2-7, with TRBD1 as a possible D gene (6 bases). V was shortened by 3 bases and J by 2 bases, with 14 bases between the two germline ends. Germline V gene data show CDR1 as MNHEY and CDR2 as SMNVEV (reference sequence). This CDR3 is built from 15 residues. The CDR3 nucleotides are TGTGCCAGCAGTTTTAGCCAGGGGAAGCCCTACGAGCAGTACTTC. This encodes CASSFSQGKPYEQYF.

This sequence joins TRBV2 and TRBJ2-7, with 9 bases lining up with TRBD2. The CDR3 is made up of 12 amino acids. The V and J ends lost 9 bases and 6 bases, in that order; junction bases with no gene match: 6. Germline values: CDR1 SNHLY, CDR2 FYNNEI. Written as DNA, the CDR3 is TGTGCCAGTAGCGGGAGCTGGAGCGAGCAGTACTTC. It encodes CASSGSWSEQYF.

The chain couples TRBV5-1 to TRBJ2-2; 10 nucleotides agree with TRBD1. Trimming at V came to 3 bases and at J to 2 bases, leaving 4 bases not matched to a gene. Per germline, CDR1 SGHRS and CDR2 YFSETQ. The CDR3 is made up of 16 amino acids. The CDR3 loop reads CASSWGTGDNTGELFF. In nucleotides, the CDR3 is TGCGCCAGCAGCTGGGGGACAGGGGATAACACCGGGGAGCTGTTTTTT.

This clone occurred once. The chain has TRBV2 and TRBJ2-7, with D possibly being TRBD2 (6 bases). The germline V and J ends were trimmed by 2 bases and 3 bases, with 11 bases remaining between them. Germline V gives CDR1 SNHLY, CDR2 FYNNEI. The length of the CDR3 is 14 residues. The CDR3 bases are TGTGCCAGCAGTGAAAGAGCGGGTTTCTACGAGCAGTACTTC. Translation gives CASSERAGFYEQYF.

V and J are TRBV19 and TRBJ1-3; D is unclear. This CDR3 is 13 amino acids long. Per the germline V gene, CDR1 is LNHDA and CDR2 is SQIVND (reference sequence). V lost 3 bases and J lost 4, with 7 bases in between. The CDR3 DNA sequence: TGTGCCAGTAGTATGTCAAGCGGAAACACCATATATTTT. Translating gives CASSMSSGNTIYF.

The V gene is TRBV19, the J gene TRBJ1-5; D is ambiguous. V was shortened by 6 bases and J by 4 bases, with 13 bases between the two germline ends. The germline V gene has CDR1 LNHDA and CDR2 SQIVND (reference sequence). This CDR3 contains 14 residues. CDR3 DNA: TGTGCCAGTAGACCCATGGGAGGGAATCAGCCCCAGCATTTT. Residues: CASRPMGGNQPQHF. The full variable domain, in which reference TRBV19 and TRBJ1-5 provide the parts outside the CDR3, is DGGITQSPKYLFRKEGQNVTLSCEQNLNHDAMYWYRQDPGQGLRLIYYSQIVNDFQKGDIAEGYSVSREKKESFPLTVTSAQKNPTAFYLCASRPMGGNQPQHFGDGTRLSIL.

CDR3 protein: CASSSDRGPSYEQYF. The DNA of the CDR3 is TGCGCCAGCAGCTCGGACAGGGGCCCTTCCTACGAGCAGTACTTC. The chain is built from TRBV5-1 and TRBJ2-7, with 9 bases identical to TRBD1. V lost 3 bases, J lost 1 base, and 5 bases stayed unmatched. The CDR3 is 15 residues long. Looked up from germline, CDR1 is SGHRS and CDR2 is YFSETQ. Supplemented by reference TRBV5-1 and TRBJ2-7, the full variable domain reads KAGVTQTPRYLIKTRGQQVTLSCSPISGHRSVSWYQQTPGQGLQFLFEYFSETQRNKGNFPGRFSGRQFSNSRSEMNVSTLELGDSALYLCASSSDRGPSYEQYFGPGTRLTVT.

This sequence joins TRBV27 and TRBJ2-7; TRBD2 is a possible D gene (6 bases). Trimming shortened V by 4 bases and J by 7 bases, and 17 bases separated the two germline ends. This CDR3 is 14 amino acids long. Germline-derived CDR1 and CDR2 are MNHEY and SMNVEV (reference sequence). DNA for the CDR3: TGTGCCAGCAGTTCGGTCGGGACTCCGGGTGAGCAGTACTTC. It encodes CASSSVGTPGEQYF.

V and J are TRBV7-8 and TRBJ2-2, with 15 bases lining up with TRBD2. The CDR3 is made up of 17 amino acids. The germline gives CDR1 SGHVS, CDR2 FQNEAQ. The DNA for the CDR3 is TGTGGAGGGGGTGGGACTAGCGGGGGGACGAACACCGGGGAGCTGTTTTTT. Protein sequence: CGGGGTSGGTNTGELFF.

The chain combines TRBV7-2 with TRBJ2-2; D is possibly TRBD1 (5 bases). Trimming removed 3 bases at V and 0 bases at J, with 11 bases between. The CDR3 has 16 residues. Per the germline V gene, CDR1 is SGHTA and CDR2 is FQGNSA. CDR3 nucleotide sequence: TGTGCCAGCAGCTTCCAGGGTACCACGAACACCGGGGAGCTGTTTTTT. Amino acids: CASSFQGTTNTGELFF.

The chain links TRBV13 to TRBJ2-7; 7 bases align to TRBD2. Germline V gives CDR1 PRHDT, CDR2 FYEKMQ (reference sequence). V dropped 6 bases and J dropped 2; count of bases not matched to a gene: 10. This CDR3 is built from 15 residues. The CDR3 here is CASSSGPPATYEQYF. DNA of the CDR3: TGTGCCAGCAGTAGCGGGCCGCCCGCAACCTACGAGCAGTACTTC.

This clone is a singleton in its sample. Compared with germline, one end of the junction differs, possibly owing to a read error. V is TRBV11-2 and J is TRBJ1-2, with TRBD1 matching over 8 bases. The length of the CDR3 is 12 residues. Germline V lookup: CDR1 SGHAT, CDR2 FQNNGV. CDR3 loop: CASSWDRLRLFF. The CDR3 nucleotides read TGTGCCAGCAGTTGGGACAGGCTGAGGCTCTTCTTC. Together with reference TRBV11-2 and TRBJ1-2, the CDR3 gives the full variable domain: EAGVAQSPRYKIIEKRQSVAFWCNPISGHATLYWYQQILGQGPKLLIQFQNNGVVDDSQLPKDRFSAERLKGVDSTLKIQPAKLEDSAVYLCASSWDRLRLFFGSGTRLTVV.

The genes are TRBV5-1 and TRBJ2-3, with TRBD2 matching over 8 bases. The CDR3 runs 15 residues. Germline CDR1 and CDR2: SGHRS and YFSETQ. With V trimmed by 4 bases and J by 6 bases, 10 bases remained unmatched. This CDR3 reads CASSPIGAGDDTQYF. The CDR3 DNA sequence: TGCGCCAGCAGCCCTATAGGAGCGGGAGACGATACGCAGTATTTT.

V is TRBV7-9 and J is TRBJ2-7, with D possibly TRBD1 on 6 matching bases. Germline assignment: CDR1 SEHNR and CDR2 FQNEAQ (reference sequence). V dropped 10 bases and J dropped 4 bases, with 20 bases sitting between them. This CDR3 is 14 amino acids long. This chain's CDR3 is CATEPGTNHYEQYF. The DNA of the CDR3 is TGTGCCACCGAACCCGGGACAAACCATTACGAGCAGTACTTC.

This clone was seen a few times. The CDR3 is CASSPESGITEAFF. CDR3 sequence (DNA): TGTGCCAGCAGCCCGGAGTCGGGGATCACTGAAGCTTTCTTT. The chain uses TRBV11-3 and TRBJ1-1; D ambiguous. Looked up from germline, CDR1 is SGHNT and CDR2 is YENEEA. The CDR3 loop spans 14 amino acids. The V gene lost 5 bases and the J gene lost 4 bases, with 14 bases spanning the gap.

The V gene is TRBV7-8, the J gene TRBJ2-2; D unresolved. V lost 5 bases and J 3 bases, leaving 13 bases between the germline ends. The CDR3 runs 15 residues. Germline lookup yields CDR1 SGHVS and CDR2 FQNEAQ. In nucleotides, the CDR3 is TGTGCCAGCAGCCCCCGTGGCCGGGACACCGGGGAGCTGTTTTTT. It translates to CASSPRGRDTGELFF.

This clone was picked up a small number of times. Here the CDR3 DNA reads TGTGCCAGCAGCTCAGGACAGGTGATCCCATCATCCTACGAGCAGTACTTC. This encodes CASSSGQVIPSSYEQYF. The chain recombines TRBV7-2 with TRBJ2-7; 7 bases align to TRBD1. The length of the CDR3 is 17 residues. Germline-derived CDR1 and CDR2 are SGHTA and FQGNSA. V dropped 4 bases and J dropped 1; count of bases not matched to a gene: 13.

The V call is TRBV10-3, the J call TRBJ2-3, with a tentative D call TRBD2 (6 bases). V lost 6 bases to trimming and J lost 4 bases, with 11 bases between them. This CDR3 has 13 amino acids. CDR1 and CDR2 (germline): ENHRY, SYGVKD. The CDR3 protein is CAIRAREADTQYF. In DNA, the CDR3 is TGTGCCATCAGGGCCAGGGAGGCAGATACGCAGTATTTT.

The J gene is TRBJ2-3, the V gene TRBV4-1; TRBD2 agrees at 16 bases. The germline V gene has CDR1 MGHRA and CDR2 YSYEKL. There are 20 residues in the CDR3. J was trimmed by 6 bases and V by 2 bases; bases with no gene match: 14. The CDR3 nucleotides read TGCGCCAGCAGCCAACCGGGACTAGCGGGGGGGCGGGAATTTCGGGATACGCAGTATTTT. Its protein product is CASSQPGLAGGREFRDTQYF.

This chain uses TRBV2 with TRBJ1-4; possible D gene TRBD1, 6 bases. The CDR3 runs 14 residues. In germline, CDR1 is SNHLY, CDR2 FYNNEI. The V end was cut by 4 bases, the J end by 7 bases, with 13 bases between. The CDR3 nucleotides read TGTGCCAGCAGTGTCCGGACAGTCTCTGAAAAACTGTTTTTT. Its translation is CASSVRTVSEKLFF.